Listed here are 11 T cell receptor beta chains from one sample, sequenced in a study. MiXCR, applied by TCRdb to the 5' RACE reads, yields one record per CDR3 protein. The sample lists fewer than 8,500 distinct CDR3 sequences, about 65% occurring once. The sequenced sample consisted of tumor-infiltrating naive CD4+ T cells sorted from the breast tumor. Subset denoted: naive CD4+ T cells, CD4+CD45RA+CD25-. The receptors stem from a female donor with breast cancer.

The chain recombines TRBV20-1 with TRBJ1-4; tentatively, D is TRBD1 (6 bases). Trimming left V 3 bases short and J 5 bases short, with 10 bases between. CDR1 and CDR2 from the germline V gene are DFQATT and SNEGSKA (reference sequence). The CDR3 is 13 residues long. The CDR3 region is CSARGGPNEKLFF. CDR3 in DNA: TGCAGTGCTAGGGGGGGGCCGAATGAAAAACTGTTTTTT.

V usage is TRBV10-3 and J usage is TRBJ1-6; TRBD1 is a possible D gene (5 bases). CDR3 length: 13 residues. Germline CDR1 reads ENHRY; CDR2 reads SYGVKD. The V and J ends lost 10 bases and 10 bases respectively, with 17 bases between them. The chain's CDR3 is CATTEPKGSPLHF. The CDR3 nucleotides read TGTGCCACGACAGAGCCTAAGGGGTCACCCCTCCACTTT.

The V gene is TRBV7-6, the J gene TRBJ2-5; 9 bases fit TRBD2. V lost 8 bases, J lost 5 bases, and 6 bases stayed unmatched. This CDR3 is built from 13 residues. CDR1 is SGHVS, CDR2 FNYEAQ, per germline. This CDR3 reads CASAGLAGETQYF. The DNA of the CDR3 is TGTGCCAGCGCGGGGCTAGCGGGGGAGACCCAGTACTTC.

This clonotype was seen a few times. J is TRBJ1-2 and V is TRBV5-5, with D perhaps TRBD1 (5 bases). Per germline, CDR1 SGHKS and CDR2 YYEKEE (reference sequence). The CDR3 sequence is 12 residues long. V gave up 3 bases and J gave up 4 bases, with 7 bases separating them. This chain's CDR3 is CASSYDSYGYTF. The DNA of the CDR3 is TGTGCCAGCAGCTATGACAGCTATGGCTACACCTTC.

There are a few counts of this clonotype. This rearrangement joins TRBV3-1 to TRBJ2-1; 8 nucleotides line up with TRBD2. The CDR3 runs 14 residues. Germline CDR1 and CDR2: LGHDT and YNNKEL (reference sequence). V was pared by 6 bases and J by 5 bases, with 6 bases of the junction left unmatched. The CDR3 DNA follows: TGTGCCAGCAGGCCAACACTAGCGGACAATGAGCAGTTCTTC. The encoded protein is CASRPTLADNEQFF.

The chain couples TRBV15 to TRBJ2-1; D gene unclear. This CDR3 contains 14 residues. V shed 1 base and J shed 4 bases, with 8 bases lying between them. Germline loops: CDR1 LNHNV, CDR2 YYDKDF (reference sequence). The CDR3 region has the DNA TGTGCCACCAGCAGAGTATCGGTTTACAATGAGCAGTTCTTC. Its protein is CATSRVSVYNEQFF.

The chain joins TRBV7-2 to TRBJ2-7; no clear D. Germline assignment: CDR1 SGHTA and CDR2 FQGNSA. The CDR3 loop spans 13 amino acids. Trimming stripped 3 bases from V and 5 bases from J, with 11 bases between. DNA for the CDR3: TGTGCCAGCAGCTTGGCGGACCCTAACGAGCAGTACTTC. Amino acid sequence: CASSLADPNEQYF. Combining the CDR3 with reference TRBV7-2 and TRBJ2-7 gives the whole variable domain GAGVSQSPSNKVTEKGKDVELRCDPISGHTALYWYRQSLGQGLEFLIYFQGNSAPDKSGLPSDRFSAERTGGSVSTLTIQRTQQEDSAVYLCASSLADPNEQYFGPGTRLTVT.

The chain recombines TRBV7-2 with TRBJ2-3; D is unresolved. Germline loops: CDR1 SGHTA, CDR2 FQGNSA. The CDR3 length is 13 residues. The V gene lost 5 bases and the J gene lost 2 bases, with 8 bases spanning the gap. Written as DNA, the CDR3 is TGTGCCAGCAGCGCACGACCCACAGATACGCAGTATTTT. Translation: CASSARPTDTQYF.

The V call is TRBV20-1, the J call TRBJ2-4; D uncertain. Germline V gene sequence: CDR1 DFQATT, CDR2 SNEGSKA (reference sequence). Trimming cost V 5 bases and J 2 bases, with 7 bases left between them. The length of the CDR3 is 12 residues. The CDR3 nucleotides read TGCAGTGCTGGTCTATCCAAAAACATTCAGTACTTC. Residues: CSAGLSKNIQYF.

The rearrangement uses TRBV5-1 and TRBJ2-7; weak D call: TRBD2 (6 bases). This CDR3 spans 13 amino acids. Germline-derived CDR1 and CDR2 are SGHRS and YFSETQ. The V end was cut by 5 bases, the J end by 2 bases, with 11 bases between. The CDR3 sequence: CASRGTEAYEQYF. The DNA of the CDR3 is TGCGCCAGCAGGGGGACTGAAGCCTACGAGCAGTACTTC.

The chain joins TRBV11-1 to TRBJ2-1; 11 bases line up with TRBD2. V lost 0 bases and J lost 9; bases outside the gene matches: 10. CDR1 SGHAT and CDR2 FQDESV come from the germline V gene (reference sequence). This CDR3 spans 17 amino acids. CDR3 nucleotides: TGTGCCAGCAGCTTAGCGTTGGTAGCGGGAGGGCCAGGTGAGCAGTTCTTC. Its protein product is CASSLALVAGGPGEQFF.